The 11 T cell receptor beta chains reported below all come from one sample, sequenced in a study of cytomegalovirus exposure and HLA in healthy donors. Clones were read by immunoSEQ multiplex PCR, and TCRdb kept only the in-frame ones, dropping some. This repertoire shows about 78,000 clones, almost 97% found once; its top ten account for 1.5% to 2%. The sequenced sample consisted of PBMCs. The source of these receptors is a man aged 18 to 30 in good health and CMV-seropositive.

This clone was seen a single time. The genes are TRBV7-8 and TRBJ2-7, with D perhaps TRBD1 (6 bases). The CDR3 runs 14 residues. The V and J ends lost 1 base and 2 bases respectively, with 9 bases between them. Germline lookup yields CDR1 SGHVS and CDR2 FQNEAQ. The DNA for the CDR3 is TGTGCCAGCAGCTTAGGGGGGCCCCCCTACGAGCAGTACTTC. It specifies CASSLGGPPYEQYF.

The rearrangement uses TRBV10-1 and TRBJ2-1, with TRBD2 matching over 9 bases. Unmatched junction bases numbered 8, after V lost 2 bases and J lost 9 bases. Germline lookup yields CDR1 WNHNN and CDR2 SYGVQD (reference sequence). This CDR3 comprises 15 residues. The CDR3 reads CASSEAASGKGEQFF. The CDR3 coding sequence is TGCGCCAGCAGTGAGGCGGCTAGCGGGAAAGGTGAGCAGTTCTTC.

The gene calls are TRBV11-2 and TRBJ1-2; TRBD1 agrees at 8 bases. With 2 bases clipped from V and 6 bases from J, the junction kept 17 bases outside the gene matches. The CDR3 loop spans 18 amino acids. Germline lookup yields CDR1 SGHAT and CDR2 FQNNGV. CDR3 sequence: CASSLRGTGITQGHGYTF. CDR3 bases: TGTGCCAGCAGCTTAAGAGGGACAGGCATTACCCAAGGTCATGGCTACACCTTC.

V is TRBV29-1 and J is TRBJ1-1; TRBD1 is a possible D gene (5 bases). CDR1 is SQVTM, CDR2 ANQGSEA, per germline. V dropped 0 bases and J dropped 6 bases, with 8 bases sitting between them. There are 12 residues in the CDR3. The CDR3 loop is CSVEEGGSEAFF. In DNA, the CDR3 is TGCAGCGTTGAAGAGGGGGGGTCTGAAGCTTTCTTT.

The CDR3 protein is CASSHRFREKLFF. The CDR3 region has the DNA TGCGCCAGCAGCCACAGGTTTCGGGAAAAACTGTTTTTT. This chain connects TRBV4-1 to TRBJ1-4; D uncertain. The V gene lost 3 bases and the J gene lost 8 bases, with 10 bases spanning the gap. This CDR3 spans 13 amino acids. Germline loops: CDR1 MGHRA, CDR2 YSYEKL.

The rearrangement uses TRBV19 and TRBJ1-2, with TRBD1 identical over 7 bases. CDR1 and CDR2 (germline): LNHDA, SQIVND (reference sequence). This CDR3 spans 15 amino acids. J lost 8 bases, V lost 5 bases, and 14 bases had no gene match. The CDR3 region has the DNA TGTGCCAGTAGTCACACTACGGGACAGTCTGGGGGCTACACCTTC. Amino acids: CASSHTTGQSGGYTF.

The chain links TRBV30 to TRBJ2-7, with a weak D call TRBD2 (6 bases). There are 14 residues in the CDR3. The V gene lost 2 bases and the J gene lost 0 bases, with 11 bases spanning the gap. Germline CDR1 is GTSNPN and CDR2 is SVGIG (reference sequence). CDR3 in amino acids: CAWSKLADSYEQYF. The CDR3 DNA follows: TGTGCCTGGAGTAAATTAGCGGACTCCTACGAGCAGTACTTC.

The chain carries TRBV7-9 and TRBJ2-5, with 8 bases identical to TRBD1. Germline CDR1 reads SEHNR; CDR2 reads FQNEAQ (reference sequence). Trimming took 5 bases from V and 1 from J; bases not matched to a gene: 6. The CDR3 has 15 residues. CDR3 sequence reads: CASSVGTGTQETQYF. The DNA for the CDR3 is TGTGCCAGCAGCGTCGGGACAGGAACCCAAGAGACCCAGTACTTC.

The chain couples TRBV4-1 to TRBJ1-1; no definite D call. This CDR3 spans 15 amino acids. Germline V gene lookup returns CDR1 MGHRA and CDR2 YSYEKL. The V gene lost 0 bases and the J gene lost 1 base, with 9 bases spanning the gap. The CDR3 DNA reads TGCGCCAGCAGCCAAGAGGTGGCGGGGAACACTGAAGCTTTCTTT. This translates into CASSQEVAGNTEAFF.

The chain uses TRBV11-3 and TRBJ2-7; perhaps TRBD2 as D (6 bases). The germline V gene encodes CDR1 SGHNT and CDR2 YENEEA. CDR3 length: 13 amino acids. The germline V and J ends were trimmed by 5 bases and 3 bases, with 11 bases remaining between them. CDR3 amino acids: CASSAGRSYEQYF. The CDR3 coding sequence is TGTGCCAGCAGCGCGGGACGGAGCTACGAGCAGTACTTC.

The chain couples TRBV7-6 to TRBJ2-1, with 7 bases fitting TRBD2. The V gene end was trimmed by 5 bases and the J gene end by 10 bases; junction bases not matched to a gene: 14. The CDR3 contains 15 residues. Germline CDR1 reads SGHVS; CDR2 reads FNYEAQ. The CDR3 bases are TGTGCCAGCAGCCCCGGGACTGGGAGGGTCGGGGAGCAGTTCTTC. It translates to CASSPGTGRVGEQFF.